Below, 20 T cell receptor beta chains from the same sample are listed, as sequenced in a study of T cells in Graves' hyperthyroidism and ophthalmopathy (dated by TCRdb to about 2019). Libraries were built with multiplex PCR. TCRdb shows the sequencer as Illumina HiSeq 2000. TCR beta CDR3 regions were amplified from RNA transcripts. For the first round of RT-PCR on the TCR CDR3, the HTBI primer set was used together with the Qiagen OneStep RT-PCR kit. TCRdb reran the public reads through fastp at Q25 and MiXCR, keeping productive beta chains. Every CDR3 protein is listed once, alongside the most common genes and DNA of its rows. This sample gives over 500,000 distinct CDR3 sequences in total; over 35% of them show up just once. The leading ten clones occupy about two fifths of the sample. Specimen: peripheral blood or thyroid tissue (not recorded which). The receptors shown here come from an adult woman with Graves' disease, either hyperthyroidism or ophthalmopathy (not recorded which).

The V call is TRBV6-2 or TRBV6-3, the J call TRBJ2-5; D is unclear. This CDR3 comprises 15 residues. Between the trimmed V and J ends, which lost 8 bases and 1 base, there was a span of 17 bases. The V gene's germline CDR1 is MNHEY and CDR2 SVGEGT. The CDR3, as DNA: TGTGCCAGCTCGAGCCCACCGATCCGCCAAGAGACCCAGTACTTC. It translates to CASSSPPIRQETQYF.

This chain connects TRBV20-1 to TRBJ1-6; D is ambiguous. Germline assignment: CDR1 DFQATT and CDR2 SNEGSKA (reference sequence). This CDR3 region has 15 residues. V was pared by 7 bases and J by 6 bases, with 19 bases between. CDR3 in DNA: TGCAGTGTCTATGAATTTCGGAAAAGTAATTCACCCCTCCACTTT. Translation: CSVYEFRKSNSPLHF.

For this clonotype: An end of the junction differs from the germline gene, which may be a read error. Here the CDR3 DNA reads TGTGCCGGCAGCCCGGCCGGGGGCAACTATGGCTACACCTTC. It codes for CAGSPAGGNYGYTF. J is TRBJ1-2 and V is TRBV12-3 or TRBV12-4, with D possibly TRBD1 on 6 matching bases. CDR3 length: 14 amino acids.

This clonotype was observed a handful of times. The chain couples TRBV4-1 to TRBJ1-5; D ambiguous. The CDR3 totals 16 residues. The germline V gene encodes CDR1 MGHRA and CDR2 YSYEKL. Trimming removed 1 base from V and 2 bases from J, with 12 bases in between. CDR3 sequence (DNA): TGCGCCAGCAGCCAAGTAGGACCGACGGGCAATCAGCCCCAGCATTTT. This encodes CASSQVGPTGNQPQHF.

This clonotype has only a few counts. The chain carries TRBV7-2 and TRBJ1-1; weak D call: TRBD1 (5 bases). The CDR3 runs to 14 residues. CDR1 and CDR2 (germline): SGHTA, FQGNSA. The V end was cut by 5 bases, the J end by 1 base, with 11 bases between. The CDR3 spells CASSNRQGNTEAFF. CDR3 nucleotide sequence: TGTGCCAGCAGCAACCGGCAGGGGAACACTGAAGCTTTCTTT.

For this clonotype: Germline is not matched at one junction end, which may reflect a read error. V usage is TRBV7-2 and J usage is TRBJ2-7; 9 nucleotides agree with TRBD2. Germline values: CDR1 SGHTA, CDR2 FQGNSA. There are 14 residues in the CDR3. The CDR3 loop reads CVSSPDSGRTEQYF. The CDR3 region has the DNA TGTGTCAGCAGCCCGGATAGCGGGAGAACCGAGCAGTACTTC.

V and J are TRBV2 and TRBJ1-4; D is undetermined. There are 13 residues in the CDR3. V gave up 10 bases and J gave up 5 bases, with 14 bases separating them. Germline V gives CDR1 SNHLY, CDR2 FYNNEI. Here the CDR3 DNA reads TGTGCCAAACAGACTATCGGGAATGAAAAACTGTTTTTT. Amino acid sequence: CAKQTIGNEKLFF.

Ten or more counts support this clonotype. The V gene is TRBV7-9, the J gene TRBJ1-1; TRBD1 might be the D (6 bases). Per the germline V gene, CDR1 is SEHNR and CDR2 is FQNEAQ (reference sequence). CDR3 length equals 14 residues. Trimming left V 3 bases short and J 6 bases short, with 14 bases between. CDR3 in amino acids: CASSLGHQKAEAFF. Here the CDR3 DNA reads TGTGCCAGCAGCTTGGGACACCAGAAGGCTGAAGCTTTCTTT. Full variable domain (outside the CDR3, taken from reference TRBV7-9 and TRBJ1-1): DTGVSQNPRHKITKRGQNVTFRCDPISEHNRLYWYRQTLGQGPEFLTYFQNEAQLEKSRLLSDRFSAERPKGSFSTLEIQRTEQGDSAMYLCASSLGHQKAEAFFGQGTRLTVV.

This chain connects TRBV29-1 to TRBJ2-5; D perhaps matches TRBD1 (6 bases). CDR1 is SQVTM and CDR2 is ANQGSEA in the germline V gene. This CDR3 has 12 residues. V lost 7 bases and J 5 bases, leaving 14 bases between the germline ends. CDR3 sequence: CSALQGRETQYF. CDR3 DNA: TGCAGCGCGCTGCAGGGGCGCGAGACCCAGTACTTC.

The V and J genes are TRBV7-9 and TRBJ1-4, with a possible D match to TRBD1 (6 bases). Germline-derived CDR1 and CDR2 are SEHNR and FQNEAQ (reference sequence). Trimming pared 5 bases from V and 1 base from J, leaving 17 bases between. The CDR3 contains 17 residues. The CDR3 nucleotides read TGTGCCAGCAGCCACCGGGACATCCGAATAACTAATGAAAAACTGTTTTTT. Translation: CASSHRDIRITNEKLFF.

V gene TRBV10-3 combines with J gene TRBJ2-5, with D possibly being TRBD2 (6 bases). With 10 bases removed from V and 5 bases from J, the gap between germline ends came to 20 bases. This CDR3 has 14 residues. From germline, CDR1 is ENHRY and CDR2 SYGVKD. The CDR3 is CATNSGTPQETQYF. In DNA, the CDR3 is TGTGCCACCAACTCCGGGACTCCACAGGAGACCCAGTACTTC.

V and J are TRBV6-2 or TRBV6-3 and TRBJ1-5; D is unresolved. The CDR3 is made up of 15 amino acids. Trimming cost V 2 bases and J 12 bases, with 20 bases left between them. In germline, CDR1 is MNHEY, CDR2 SVGEGT. CDR3 DNA sequence: TGTGCCAGCAGTTACACGGCCGGACGGACTGAGGACCAGCATTTT. Encoded protein: CASSYTAGRTEDQHF.

This clonotype was counted only a few times. The genes are TRBV5-6 and TRBJ1-5; TRBD1 matches at 9 bases. The CDR3 has 14 residues. J lost 9 bases, V lost 1 base, and 5 bases had no gene match. Looked up from germline, CDR1 is SGHDT and CDR2 is YYEEEE. DNA of the CDR3: TGTGCCAGCAGCTTGTACGGGACAGGGATGCCCCAGCATTTT. It translates to CASSLYGTGMPQHF. Looking up the rest from reference TRBV5-6 and TRBJ1-5 gives the full variable domain: DAGVTQSPTHLIKTRGQQVTLRCSPKSGHDTVSWYQQALGQGPQFIFQYYEEEERQRGNFPDRFSGHQFPNYSSELNVNALLLGDSALYLCASSLYGTGMPQHFGDGTRLSIL.

The CDR3 bases are TGCAGTGCTAGAGAGAGGGTGATGAACACTGAAGCTTTCTTT. Residues: CSARERVMNTEAFF. This chain uses TRBV20-1 with TRBJ1-1; D gene uncertain. The CDR3 has 14 residues. Germline V gene data show CDR1 as DFQATT and CDR2 as SNEGSKA (reference sequence). Trimming removed 0 bases from V and 0 bases from J, with 8 bases in between.

This clonotype was counted once. The junction departs from the called germline gene at one end, perhaps through a read error. The rearrangement joins TRBV30 to TRBJ1-2, with 8 bases matching TRBD1. The CDR3 consists of 14 residues. Germline V gene lookup returns CDR1 GTSNPN and CDR2 SVGIG (reference sequence). CDR3 amino acids: CAWSTGQGSYGHTF. CDR3 in DNA: TGTGCCTGGAGTACAGGACAGGGATCGTATGGCCACACCTTC.

This clonotype showed up just a few times. The rearrangement uses TRBV11-2 and TRBJ2-7; no reliable D call. The DNA end lines up better with TRBJ2-1; the J call may be wrong. The CDR3 runs to 13 residues. Germline CDR1 is SGHAT and CDR2 is FQNNGV. This CDR3 reads CASSIGRDNEQFF. DNA for the CDR3: TGTGCCAGCAGCATCGGACGGGACAATGAGCAGTTCTTC.

In its sample, this clonotype was seen a few times. The chain links TRBV29-1 to TRBJ1-2; 10 nucleotides match TRBD1. Looked up from germline, CDR1 is SQVTM and CDR2 is ANQGSEA. V dropped 6 bases and J dropped 2; count of bases not matched to a gene: 9. This CDR3 is 15 amino acids long. Here the CDR3 DNA reads TGCAGCGTGCCCGACCGGGACAGGGGAAACTATGGCTACACCTTC. Protein product: CSVPDRDRGNYGYTF.

Concerning this clonotype: A much larger clone is a single base away; this may be a read error. The chain couples TRBV6-1 to TRBJ2-7; 7 nucleotides line up with TRBD2. Germline-derived CDR1 and CDR2 are MNHNS and SASEGT. The CDR3 has 12 amino acids. V was clipped by 8 bases and J by 0 bases; unmatched bases: 1. CDR3 loop: CASGTTSYEQYF. The DNA for the CDR3 is TGTGCCAGCGGGACTACCTCCTACGAGCAGTACTTC.

This clonotype was observed at least ten times. The V gene is TRBV7-2, the J gene TRBJ2-7; D gene unclear. Trimming took off 2 bases at V and 7 bases at J, with 6 bases between the two ends. CDR1 and CDR2 (germline): SGHTA, FQGNSA. CDR3 length: 11 residues. Here the CDR3 reads CASSLRREQYF. The CDR3 DNA is TGTGCCAGCAGCTTAAGGCGAGAGCAGTACTTC.

The V call is TRBV29-1, the J call TRBJ2-5, with 10 bases aligning to TRBD2. The germline gives CDR1 SQVTM, CDR2 ANQGSEA. Unmatched junction bases numbered 1, after V lost 1 base and J lost 2 bases. This CDR3 is built from 14 residues. As DNA, the CDR3 is TGCAGCGTTGAAGGGACTAGCGGTCAAGAGACCCAGTACTTC. Its translation is CSVEGTSGQETQYF.